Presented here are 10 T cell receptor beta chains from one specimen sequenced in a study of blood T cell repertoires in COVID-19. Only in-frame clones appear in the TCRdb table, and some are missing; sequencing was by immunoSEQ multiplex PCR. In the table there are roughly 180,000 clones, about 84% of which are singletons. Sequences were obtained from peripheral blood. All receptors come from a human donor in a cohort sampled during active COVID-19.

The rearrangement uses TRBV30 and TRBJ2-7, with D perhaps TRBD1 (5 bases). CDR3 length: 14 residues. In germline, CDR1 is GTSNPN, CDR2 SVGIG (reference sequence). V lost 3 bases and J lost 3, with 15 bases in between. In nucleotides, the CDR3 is TGTGCCTGGAGCTCGTGGGGCAGGGACTACGAGCAGTACTTC. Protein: CAWSSWGRDYEQYF.

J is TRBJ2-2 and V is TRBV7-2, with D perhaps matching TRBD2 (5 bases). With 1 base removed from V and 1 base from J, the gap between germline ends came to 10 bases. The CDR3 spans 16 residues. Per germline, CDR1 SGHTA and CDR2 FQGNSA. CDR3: CASSLESAGNTGELFF. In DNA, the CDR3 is TGTGCCAGCAGCTTAGAGTCGGCGGGGAACACCGGGGAGCTGTTTTTT.

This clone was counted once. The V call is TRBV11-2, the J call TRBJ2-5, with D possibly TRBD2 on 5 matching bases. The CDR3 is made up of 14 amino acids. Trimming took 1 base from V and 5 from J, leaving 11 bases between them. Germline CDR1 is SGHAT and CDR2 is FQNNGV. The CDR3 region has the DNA TGTGCCAGCAGCTTAGGGGCGGGTAAGGAGACCCAGTACTTC. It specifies CASSLGAGKETQYF.

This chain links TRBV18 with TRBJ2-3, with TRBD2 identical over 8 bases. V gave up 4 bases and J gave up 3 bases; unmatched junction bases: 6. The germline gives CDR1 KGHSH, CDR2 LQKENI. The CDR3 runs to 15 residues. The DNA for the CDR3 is TGTGCCAGCTCACAGCAAGCGGGGGTGACAGATACGCAGTATTTT. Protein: CASSQQAGVTDTQYF.

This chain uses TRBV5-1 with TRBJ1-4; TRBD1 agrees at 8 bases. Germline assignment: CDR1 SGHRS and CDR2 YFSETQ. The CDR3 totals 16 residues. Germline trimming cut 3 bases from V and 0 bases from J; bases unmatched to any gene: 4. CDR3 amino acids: CASSSDRAATNEKLFF. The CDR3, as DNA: TGCGCCAGCAGCTCGGACAGGGCCGCAACTAATGAAAAACTGTTTTTT.

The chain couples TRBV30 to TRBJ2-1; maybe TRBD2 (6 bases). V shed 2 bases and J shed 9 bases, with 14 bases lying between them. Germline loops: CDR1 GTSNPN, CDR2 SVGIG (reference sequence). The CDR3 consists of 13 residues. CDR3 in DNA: TGTGCCTGGAGTTGGGGAGGAATTGGTGAGCAGTTCTTC. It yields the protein CAWSWGGIGEQFF. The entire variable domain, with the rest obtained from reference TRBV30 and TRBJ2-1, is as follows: SQTIHQWPATLVQPVGSPLSLECTVEGTSNPNLYWYRQAAGRGLQLLFYSVGIGQISSEVPQNLSASRPQDRQFILSSKKLLLSDSGFYLCAWSWGGIGEQFFGPGTRLTVL.

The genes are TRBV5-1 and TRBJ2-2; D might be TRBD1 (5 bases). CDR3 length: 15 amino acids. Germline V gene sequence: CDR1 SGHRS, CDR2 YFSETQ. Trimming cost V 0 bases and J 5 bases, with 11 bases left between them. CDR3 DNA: TGCGCCAGCAGCTTGGTAACAGGAGTTACCGGGGAGCTGTTTTTT. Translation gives CASSLVTGVTGELFF.

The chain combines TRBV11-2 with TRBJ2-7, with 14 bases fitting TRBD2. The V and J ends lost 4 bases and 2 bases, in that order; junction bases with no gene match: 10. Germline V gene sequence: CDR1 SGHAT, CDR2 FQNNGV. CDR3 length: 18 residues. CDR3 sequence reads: CASSSQTSGGAYPYEQYF. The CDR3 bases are TGTGCCAGCAGCTCCCAGACTAGCGGGGGGGCTTATCCCTACGAGCAGTACTTC.

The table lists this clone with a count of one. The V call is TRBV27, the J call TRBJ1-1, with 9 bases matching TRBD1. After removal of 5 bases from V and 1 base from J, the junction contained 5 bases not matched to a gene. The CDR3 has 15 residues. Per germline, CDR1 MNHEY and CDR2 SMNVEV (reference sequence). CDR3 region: CASSTWGQGNTEAFF. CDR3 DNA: TGTGCCAGCAGTACTTGGGGACAGGGGAACACTGAAGCTTTCTTT.

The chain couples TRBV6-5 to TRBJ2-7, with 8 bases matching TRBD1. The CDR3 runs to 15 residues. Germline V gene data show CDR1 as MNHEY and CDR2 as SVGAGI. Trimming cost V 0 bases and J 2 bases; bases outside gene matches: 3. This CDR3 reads CASSYSDRGTYEQYF. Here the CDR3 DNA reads TGTGCCAGCAGTTACTCAGACAGGGGCACCTACGAGCAGTACTTC.